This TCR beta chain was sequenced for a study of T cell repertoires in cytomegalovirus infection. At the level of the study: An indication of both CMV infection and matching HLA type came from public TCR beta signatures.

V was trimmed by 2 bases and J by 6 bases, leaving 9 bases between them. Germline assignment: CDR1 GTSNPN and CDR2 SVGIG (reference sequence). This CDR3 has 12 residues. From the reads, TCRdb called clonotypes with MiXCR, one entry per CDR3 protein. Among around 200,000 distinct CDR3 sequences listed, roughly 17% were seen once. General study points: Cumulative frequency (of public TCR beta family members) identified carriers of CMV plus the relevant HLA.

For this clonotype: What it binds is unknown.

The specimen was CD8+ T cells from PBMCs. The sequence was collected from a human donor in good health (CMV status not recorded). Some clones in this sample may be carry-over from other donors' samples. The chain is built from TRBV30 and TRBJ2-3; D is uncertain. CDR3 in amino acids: CAWSLFGDTQYF. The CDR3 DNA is TGTGCCTGGAGTCTCTTTGGCGATACGCAGTATTTT.